Below, 13 T cell receptor beta chains from the same sample are listed, as sequenced in a study of blood T cell repertoires in COVID-19. Only in-frame clones appear in the TCRdb table, and some are missing; sequencing was by immunoSEQ multiplex PCR. The table includes 70,000 to 85,000 clones, roughly four fifths detected once. The sample was peripheral blood. These receptor sequences come from a human donor in a cohort sampled during active COVID-19.

The genes are TRBV27 and TRBJ2-6; tentatively, D is TRBD1 (7 bases). Trimming removed 3 bases at V and 2 bases at J, with 11 bases between. CDR3 length: 16 amino acids. Germline-derived CDR1 and CDR2 are MNHEY and SMNVEV (reference sequence). The CDR3 nucleotides are TGTGCCAGCAGTTTCCAGGGGGGCGCTGGGGCCAACGTCCTGACTTTC. Its translation is CASSFQGGAGANVLTF.

The chain combines TRBV12-3 or TRBV12-4 with TRBJ2-7, with TRBD2 matching over 8 bases. CDR3 size: 13 residues. V gave up 6 bases and J gave up 5 bases; unmatched junction bases: 6. The CDR3 nucleotides read TGTGCCAGCAGCCATACTAGCGGCAACGAGCAGTACTTC. It specifies CASSHTSGNEQYF.

The V and J genes are TRBV5-1 and TRBJ2-1; 10 positions agree with TRBD2. Germline V CDR1 and CDR2: SGHRS, YFSETQ. Trimming removed 3 bases from V and 1 base from J; junction bases left unmatched: 4. The CDR3 covers 16 residues. The CDR3 coding sequence is TGCGCCAGCAGCTCGGAACTAGCGGGGTCCTACAATGAGCAGTTCTTC. It specifies CASSSELAGSYNEQFF.

This chain links TRBV6-1 with TRBJ2-6; perhaps TRBD1 as D (5 bases). The CDR3 totals 14 residues. With 2 bases removed from V and 9 bases from J, the gap between germline ends came to 11 bases. CDR1 and CDR2 from the germline V gene are MNHNS and SASEGT. CDR3 DNA: TGTGCCAGCAGTGAAAGCAGGGCCGGCAACGTCCTGACTTTC. This sequence encodes CASSESRAGNVLTF.

V and J are TRBV29-1 and TRBJ2-4; 9 bases are a match to TRBD2. Per the germline V gene, CDR1 is SQVTM and CDR2 is ANQGSEA. Losses at the gene ends were 3 bases for V and 7 bases for J; bases not matched to a gene: 7. The length of the CDR3 is 14 residues. In nucleotides, the CDR3 is TGCAGCGTTGACGGCGCGGGAGGGGGGAACATTCAGTACTTC. This codes for CSVDGAGGGNIQYF.

The rearrangement joins TRBV4-1 to TRBJ2-2; D call uncertain. The CDR3 is 14 residues long. Per the germline V gene, CDR1 is MGHRA and CDR2 is YSYEKL. The ends were cut back, 0 bases at V and 4 bases at J, with 6 bases in the middle. CDR3 residues: CASSQDRVTGELFF. The CDR3 DNA reads TGCGCCAGCAGCCAAGATCGGGTCACCGGGGAGCTGTTTTTT.

The V gene is TRBV6-6, the J gene TRBJ2-5, with 7 bases identical to TRBD2. The CDR3 spans 14 residues. CDR1 and CDR2 (germline): MNHNY, SVGAGI (reference sequence). V was pared by 2 bases and J by 1 base, with 1 base of the junction left unmatched. The CDR3 spells CASSYGGGQETQYF. The CDR3 coding sequence is TGTGCCAGCAGTTACGGCGGGGGCCAAGAGACCCAGTACTTC.

As DNA, the CDR3 is TGCGCCAGCAGCTCCTCGGGTGAGCAGTTCTTC. Translation: CASSSSGEQFF. V usage is TRBV5-1 and J usage is TRBJ2-1, with no clear D. This CDR3 is 11 amino acids long. The V gene's germline CDR1 is SGHRS and CDR2 YFSETQ. Trimming shortened V by 3 bases and J by 9 bases, and 7 bases separated the two germline ends.

This rearrangement joins TRBV6-6 to TRBJ2-1; 8 bases map to TRBD1. The CDR3 has 14 residues. The germline V gene has CDR1 MNHNY and CDR2 SVGAGI (reference sequence). Germline trimming cut 0 bases from V and 6 bases from J; bases unmatched to any gene: 1. The CDR3 protein is CASSYSTGGNEQFF. The CDR3 nucleotides read TGTGCCAGCAGTTACTCCACAGGGGGCAATGAGCAGTTCTTC.

The chain joins TRBV9 to TRBJ2-3; 7 positions agree with TRBD2. The CDR3 has 16 residues. Trimming took 0 bases from V and 0 from J; bases not matched to a gene: 4. Germline CDR1 is SGDLS and CDR2 is YYNGEE. The chain's CDR3 is CASSVGGGSSTDTQYF. DNA of the CDR3: TGTGCCAGCAGCGTAGGTGGCGGGAGCAGCACAGATACGCAGTATTTT.

This clone is a singleton in its sample. The chain uses TRBV18 and TRBJ1-1; 7 bases agree with TRBD1. Per germline, CDR1 KGHSH and CDR2 LQKENI. The V gene end was trimmed by 3 bases and the J gene end by 4 bases; junction bases not matched to a gene: 5. The CDR3 runs to 14 residues. The CDR3 coding sequence is TGTGCCAGCTCACCCCGACAGGGAAGCACTGAAGCTTTCTTT. Translating it yields CASSPRQGSTEAFF. Full variable domain (outside the CDR3, taken from reference TRBV18 and TRBJ1-1): NAGVMQNPRHLVRRRGQEARLRCSPMKGHSHVYWYRQLPEEGLKFMVYLQKENIIDESGMPKERFSAEFPKEGPSILRIQQVVRGDSAAYFCASSPRQGSTEAFFGQGTRLTVV.

The chain employs TRBV7-7 and TRBJ2-1; 10 bases are shared with TRBD2. V gave up 6 bases and J gave up 4 bases; unmatched junction bases: 6. Germline assignment: CDR1 SSHAT and CDR2 FNYEAQ (reference sequence). The CDR3 has 15 amino acids. CDR3 bases: TGTGCCAGCAGTACCGGGACTAGCGTGTACAATGAGCAGTTCTTC. This gives the protein CASSTGTSVYNEQFF.

The chain is built from TRBV5-1 and TRBJ2-7, with 9 bases matching TRBD1. The CDR3 sequence is 14 residues long. In germline, CDR1 is SGHRS, CDR2 YFSETQ. The V segment lost 4 bases and the J segment 2 bases; nucleotides outside the gene matches: 4. As DNA, the CDR3 is TGCGCCAGCAGCCTGGACAGGGGACCCTACGAGCAGTACTTC. It is translated as CASSLDRGPYEQYF.